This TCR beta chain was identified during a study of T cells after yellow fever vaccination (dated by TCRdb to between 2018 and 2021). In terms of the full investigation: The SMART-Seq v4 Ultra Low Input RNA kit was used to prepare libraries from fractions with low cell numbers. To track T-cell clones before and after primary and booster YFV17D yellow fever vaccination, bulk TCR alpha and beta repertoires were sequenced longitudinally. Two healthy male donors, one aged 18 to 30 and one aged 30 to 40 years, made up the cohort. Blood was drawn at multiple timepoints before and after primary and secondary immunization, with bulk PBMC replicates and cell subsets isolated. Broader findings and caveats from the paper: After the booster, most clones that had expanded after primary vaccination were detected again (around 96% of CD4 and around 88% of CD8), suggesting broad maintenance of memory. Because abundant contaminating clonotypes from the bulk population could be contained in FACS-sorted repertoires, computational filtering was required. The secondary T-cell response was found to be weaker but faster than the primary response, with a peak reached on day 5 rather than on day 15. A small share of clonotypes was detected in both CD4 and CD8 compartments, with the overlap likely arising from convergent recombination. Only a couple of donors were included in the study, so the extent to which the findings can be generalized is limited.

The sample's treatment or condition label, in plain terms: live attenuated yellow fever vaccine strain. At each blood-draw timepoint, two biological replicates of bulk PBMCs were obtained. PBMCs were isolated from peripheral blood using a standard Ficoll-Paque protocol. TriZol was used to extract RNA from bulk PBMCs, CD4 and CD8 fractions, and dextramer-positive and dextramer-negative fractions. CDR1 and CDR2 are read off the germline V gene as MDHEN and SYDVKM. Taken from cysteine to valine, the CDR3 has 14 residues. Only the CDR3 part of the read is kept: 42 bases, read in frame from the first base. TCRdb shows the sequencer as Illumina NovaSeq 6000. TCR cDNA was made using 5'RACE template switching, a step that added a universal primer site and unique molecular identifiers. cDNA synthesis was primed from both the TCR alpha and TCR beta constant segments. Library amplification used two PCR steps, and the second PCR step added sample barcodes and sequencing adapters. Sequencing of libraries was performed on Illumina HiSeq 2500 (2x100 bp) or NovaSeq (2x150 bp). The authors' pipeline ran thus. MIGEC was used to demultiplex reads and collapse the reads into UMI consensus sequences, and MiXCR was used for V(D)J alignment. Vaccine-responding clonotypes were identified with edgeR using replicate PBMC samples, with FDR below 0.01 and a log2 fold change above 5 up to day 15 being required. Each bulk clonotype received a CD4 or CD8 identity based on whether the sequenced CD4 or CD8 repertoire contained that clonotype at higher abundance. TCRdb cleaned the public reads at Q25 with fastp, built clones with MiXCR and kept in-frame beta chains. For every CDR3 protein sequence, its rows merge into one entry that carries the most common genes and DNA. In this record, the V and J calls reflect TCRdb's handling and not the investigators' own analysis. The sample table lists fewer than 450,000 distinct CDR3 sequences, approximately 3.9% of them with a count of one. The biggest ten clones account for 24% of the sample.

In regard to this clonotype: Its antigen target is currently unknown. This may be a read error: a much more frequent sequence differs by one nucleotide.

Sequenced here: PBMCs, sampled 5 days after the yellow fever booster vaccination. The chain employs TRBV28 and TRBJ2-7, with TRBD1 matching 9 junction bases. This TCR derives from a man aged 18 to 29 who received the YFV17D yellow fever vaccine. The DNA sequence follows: TGTGCCAGCAGTCTAACAGGGGGCTACCGCGAGGAGTACGTC. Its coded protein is CASSLTGGYREEYV.